One sample yielded the 16 T cell receptor beta chains listed below, sequenced in a study of OX40 agonist ivuxolimab in advanced cancers. Method: immunoSEQ multiplex PCR; TCRdb's copy keeps in-frame clones and lacks some. Of 65,000 to 80,000 clones detected, approximately 92% appear once; the ten largest clones hold around 0.53%. The material was CD4+ or CD8+ T cells sorted from blood, obtained in a trial of the OX40 agonist ivuxolimab. The receptors were sampled from an adult with an advanced solid tumor such as melanoma, head and neck, liver or kidney cancer.

This rearrangement joins TRBV6-1 to TRBJ1-1; the D is unclear. This CDR3 has 11 amino acids. Germline V lookup: CDR1 MNHNS, CDR2 SASEGT. Trimming shortened V by 3 bases and J by 4 bases, and 3 bases separated the two germline ends. CDR3 sequence (DNA): TGTGCCAGCAGTGAGATCACTGAAGCTTTCTTT. The encoded protein is CASSEITEAFF.

The chain joins TRBV7-2 to TRBJ1-1; D not certain. This CDR3 comprises 14 residues. V dropped 1 base and J dropped 1 base, with 7 bases sitting between them. The germline gives CDR1 SGHTA, CDR2 FQGNSA. CDR3 protein: CASSLGVTNTEAFF. For the CDR3, the DNA is TGTGCCAGCAGCTTAGGGGTCACGAACACTGAAGCTTTCTTT.

J is TRBJ2-1 and V is TRBV5-4; D remains ambiguous. The CDR3 contains 14 residues. Germline values: CDR1 SGHNT, CDR2 YYREEE (reference sequence). The ends were cut back, 4 bases at V and 0 bases at J, with 8 bases in the middle. CDR3 protein: CASSVKSSYNEQFF. DNA of the CDR3: TGTGCCAGCAGCGTCAAGAGCTCCTACAATGAGCAGTTCTTC.

J is TRBJ2-5 and V is TRBV5-1, with 7 bases that match TRBD2. Losses at the gene ends were 6 bases for V and 4 bases for J; bases not matched to a gene: 9. This CDR3 region has 14 residues. Germline assignment: CDR1 SGHRS and CDR2 YFSETQ. CDR3 loop: CASTLAGVRETQYF. CDR3 bases: TGCGCCAGCACGCTGGCGGGAGTACGAGAGACCCAGTACTTC. Drawing the rest from reference TRBV5-1 and TRBJ2-5, the complete variable domain is KAGVTQTPRYLIKTRGQQVTLSCSPISGHRSVSWYQQTPGQGLQFLFEYFSETQRNKGNFPGRFSGRQFSNSRSEMNVSTLELGDSALYLCASTLAGVRETQYFGPGTRLLVL.

The gene calls are TRBV2 and TRBJ1-1; D is unresolved. This CDR3 spans 13 amino acids. Germline V gene sequence: CDR1 SNHLY, CDR2 FYNNEI. V lost 6 bases, J lost 6 bases, and 14 bases lay in between. As DNA, the CDR3 is TGTGCCAGCAGGACACAGTTGTACGCTGAAGCTTTCTTT. Protein product: CASRTQLYAEAFF.

The chain has TRBV7-2 and TRBJ2-7, with D possibly called TRBD1 or TRBD2 (5 bases each). This CDR3 comprises 19 residues. Germline CDR1 and CDR2: SGHTA and FQGNSA. Trimming pared 5 bases from V and 4 bases from J, leaving 30 bases between. The CDR3 reads CASSNPRGTRGSGLYEQYF. The CDR3 nucleotides are TGTGCCAGCAGCAACCCCCGGGGCACTCGGGGATCAGGGCTTTACGAGCAGTACTTC. Supplemented by reference TRBV7-2 and TRBJ2-7, the full variable domain reads GAGVSQSPSNKVTEKGKDVELRCDPISGHTALYWYRQSLGQGLEFLIYFQGNSAPDKSGLPSDRFSAERTGGSVSTLTIQRTQQEDSAVYLCASSNPRGTRGSGLYEQYFGPGTRLTVT.

The V and J genes are TRBV7-9 and TRBJ1-4; maybe TRBD1 (6 bases). V lost 5 bases, J lost 0 bases, and 13 bases lay in between. The germline V gene encodes CDR1 SEHNR and CDR2 FQNEAQ (reference sequence). The length of the CDR3 is 16 residues. CDR3 DNA: TGTGCCAGCAGCATCGACAGGAGGACAACTAATGAAAAACTGTTTTTT. Translated: CASSIDRRTTNEKLFF.

This clone was counted only a few times. J is TRBJ2-6 and V is TRBV7-9; perhaps TRBD1 as D (5 bases). Germline loops: CDR1 SEHNR, CDR2 FQNEAQ (reference sequence). This CDR3 comprises 16 residues. With 7 bases removed from V and 2 bases from J, the gap between germline ends came to 15 bases. CDR3 sequence: CASTQGAGAGANVLTF. The CDR3 DNA reads TGTGCCAGCACTCAGGGTGCTGGCGCTGGGGCCAACGTCCTGACTTTC.

This sequence joins TRBV6-1 and TRBJ2-1; possible D gene TRBD2, 5 bases. V dropped 8 bases and J dropped 9 bases, with 14 bases sitting between them. The CDR3 has 12 amino acids. Per the germline V gene, CDR1 is MNHNS and CDR2 is SASEGT. The CDR3 DNA sequence: TGTGCCAGCTTCCGAGGGAGTGGTGAGCAGTTCTTC. It translates to CASFRGSGEQFF.

V usage is TRBV19 and J usage is TRBJ2-2; 12 bases line up with TRBD1. The CDR3 extends over 15 amino acids. V gave up 6 bases and J gave up 6 bases; unmatched junction bases: 5. Per germline, CDR1 LNHDA and CDR2 SQIVND (reference sequence). In DNA form, the CDR3 reads TGTGCCAGTAGCAAGGGGACAGGGGGCCCCGGGGAGCTGTTTTTT. Translated, it gives CASSKGTGGPGELFF.

V gene TRBV28 combines with J gene TRBJ1-2; D is ambiguous. V shed 5 bases and J shed 1 base, with 11 bases lying between them. The CDR3 runs to 14 residues. Germline V CDR1 and CDR2: MDHEN, SYDVKM. The DNA for the CDR3 is TGTGCCAGCAGTGGGTCACCCATTAACTATGGCTACACCTTC. This sequence encodes CASSGSPINYGYTF.

The chain combines TRBV11-3 with TRBJ2-3, with 13 bases lining up with TRBD2. Germline lookup yields CDR1 SGHNT and CDR2 YENEEA. Germline trimming cut 3 bases from V and 3 bases from J; bases unmatched to any gene: 15. This CDR3 has 20 amino acids. CDR3 bases: TGTGCCAGCAGCTTTGTGGGACTAGCGGGACCTACCAGGGAAACAGATACGCAGTATTTT. It specifies CASSFVGLAGPTRETDTQYF.

The genes are TRBV5-4 and TRBJ2-5; the D is unclear. V lost 0 bases to trimming and J lost 0 bases, with 6 bases between them. CDR1 and CDR2 from the germline V gene are SGHNT and YYREEE (reference sequence). This CDR3 region has 14 residues. This CDR3 reads CASSLDPDQETQYF. For the CDR3, the DNA is TGTGCCAGCAGCTTGGATCCGGACCAAGAGACCCAGTACTTC.

The gene calls are TRBV2 and TRBJ2-2, with D unresolved. This CDR3 comprises 17 residues. Germline lookup yields CDR1 SNHLY and CDR2 FYNNEI. V was trimmed by 0 bases and J by 1 base, leaving 12 bases between them. DNA of the CDR3: TGTGCCAGCAGTGAAGCGAGAAGACTCCAGAACACCGGGGAGCTGTTTTTT. Translated: CASSEARRLQNTGELFF.

The gene calls are TRBV14 and TRBJ1-4, with TRBD1 matching over 9 bases. V gave up 1 base and J gave up 8 bases; unmatched junction bases: 14. The CDR3 is 18 residues long. Germline-derived CDR1 and CDR2 are SGHDN and FVKESK. The CDR3: CASSQGPLSWTGEEKLFF. The CDR3 DNA sequence: TGTGCCAGCAGCCAAGGCCCCCTCAGCTGGACAGGGGAGGAAAAACTGTTTTTT.

This clone is a singleton in its sample. CDR3 amino acids: CASSLFPSGRSTGELFF. CDR3 nucleotides: TGTGCCAGCAGCTTATTTCCTAGCGGGAGGTCGACCGGGGAGCTGTTTTTT. The V gene is TRBV7-3, the J gene TRBJ2-2, with 11 bases matching TRBD2. Germline V gives CDR1 SGHTA, CDR2 FQGTGA. The junction had 7 bases not matched to a gene; V was cut back by 2 bases and J by 5 bases. The CDR3 length is 17 residues.